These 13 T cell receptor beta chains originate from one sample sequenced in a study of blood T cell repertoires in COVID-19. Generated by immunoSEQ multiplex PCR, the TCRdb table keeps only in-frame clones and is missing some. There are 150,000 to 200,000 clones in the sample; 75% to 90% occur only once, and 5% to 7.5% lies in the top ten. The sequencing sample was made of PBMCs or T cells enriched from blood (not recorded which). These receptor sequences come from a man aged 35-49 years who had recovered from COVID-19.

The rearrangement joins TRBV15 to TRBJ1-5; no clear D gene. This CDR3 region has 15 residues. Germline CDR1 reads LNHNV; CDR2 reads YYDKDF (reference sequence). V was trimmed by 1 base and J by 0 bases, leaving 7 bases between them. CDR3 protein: CATSRVGDSNQPQHF. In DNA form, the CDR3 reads TGTGCCACCAGCAGAGTCGGGGATAGCAATCAGCCCCAGCATTTT.

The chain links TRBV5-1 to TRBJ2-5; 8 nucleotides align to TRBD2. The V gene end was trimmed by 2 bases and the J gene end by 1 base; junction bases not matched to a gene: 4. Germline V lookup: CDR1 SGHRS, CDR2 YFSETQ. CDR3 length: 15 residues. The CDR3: CASSFQAGVQETQYF. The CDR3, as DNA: TGCGCCAGCAGCTTTCAAGCGGGGGTCCAAGAGACCCAGTACTTC.

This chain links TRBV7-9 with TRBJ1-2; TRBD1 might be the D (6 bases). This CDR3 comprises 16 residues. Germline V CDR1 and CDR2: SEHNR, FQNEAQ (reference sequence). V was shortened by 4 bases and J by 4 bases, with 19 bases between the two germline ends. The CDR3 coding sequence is TGTGCCAGCAGCTCCCAGACAGGAGGATCCACCTATGGCTACACCTTC. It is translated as CASSSQTGGSTYGYTF.

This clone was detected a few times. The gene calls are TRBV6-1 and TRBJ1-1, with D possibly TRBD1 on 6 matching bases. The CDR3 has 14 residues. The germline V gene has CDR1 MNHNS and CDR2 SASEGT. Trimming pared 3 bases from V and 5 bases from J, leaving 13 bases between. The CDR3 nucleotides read TGTGCCAGCAGTGATGGCGGACAGATTACTGAAGCTTTCTTT. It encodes CASSDGGQITEAFF.

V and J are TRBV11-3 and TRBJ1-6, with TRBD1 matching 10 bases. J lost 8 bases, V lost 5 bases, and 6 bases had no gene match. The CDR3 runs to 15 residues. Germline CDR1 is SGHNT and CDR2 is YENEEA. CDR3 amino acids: CASSPSGQGYSPLHF. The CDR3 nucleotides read TGTGCCAGCAGCCCCTCGGGACAGGGGTATTCACCCCTCCACTTT.

CDR3 residues: CASSVDFRLAGGRQNEQFF. CDR3 nucleotide sequence: TGTGCCAGCAGCGTAGATTTTAGACTAGCGGGAGGTCGGCAAAATGAGCAGTTCTTC. The V and J genes are TRBV9 and TRBJ2-1; 13 bases are shared with TRBD2. Germline V lookup: CDR1 SGDLS, CDR2 YYNGEE. The V segment lost 0 bases and the J segment 7 bases; nucleotides outside the gene matches: 13. The CDR3 extends over 19 amino acids.

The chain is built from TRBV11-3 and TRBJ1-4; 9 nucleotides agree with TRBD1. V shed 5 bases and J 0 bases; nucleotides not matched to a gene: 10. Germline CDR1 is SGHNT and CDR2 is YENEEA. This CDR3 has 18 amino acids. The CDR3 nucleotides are TGTGCCAGCAGCCCATCGGACAGGGGTGATACAACTAATGAAAAACTGTTTTTT. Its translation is CASSPSDRGDTTNEKLFF.

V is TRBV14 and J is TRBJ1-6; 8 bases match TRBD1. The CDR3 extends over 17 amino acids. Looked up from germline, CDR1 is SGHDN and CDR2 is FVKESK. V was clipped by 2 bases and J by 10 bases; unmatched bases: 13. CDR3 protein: CASSQKITGGSESPLHF. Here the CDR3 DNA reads TGTGCCAGCAGCCAAAAGATCACAGGGGGAAGCGAATCACCCCTCCACTTT.

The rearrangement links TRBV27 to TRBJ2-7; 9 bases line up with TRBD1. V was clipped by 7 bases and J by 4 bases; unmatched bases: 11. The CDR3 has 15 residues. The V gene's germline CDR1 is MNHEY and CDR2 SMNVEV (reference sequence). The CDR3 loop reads CASTPYGTGIYEQYF. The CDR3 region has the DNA TGTGCCAGCACCCCCTACGGGACAGGGATATACGAGCAGTACTTC.

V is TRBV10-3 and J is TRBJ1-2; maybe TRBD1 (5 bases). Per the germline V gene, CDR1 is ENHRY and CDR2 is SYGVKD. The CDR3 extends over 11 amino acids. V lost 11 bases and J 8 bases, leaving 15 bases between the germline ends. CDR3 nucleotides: TGTGCCGTTAGCAGGGTGGGAGGCTACACCTTC. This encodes CAVSRVGGYTF.

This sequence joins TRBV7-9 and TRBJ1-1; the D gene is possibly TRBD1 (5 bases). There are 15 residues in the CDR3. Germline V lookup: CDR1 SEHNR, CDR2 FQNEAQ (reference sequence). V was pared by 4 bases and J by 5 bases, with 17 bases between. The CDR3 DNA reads TGTGCCAGCAGCTCGGAGGGGTGGCAATGGACTGAAGCTTTCTTT. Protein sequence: CASSSEGWQWTEAFF.

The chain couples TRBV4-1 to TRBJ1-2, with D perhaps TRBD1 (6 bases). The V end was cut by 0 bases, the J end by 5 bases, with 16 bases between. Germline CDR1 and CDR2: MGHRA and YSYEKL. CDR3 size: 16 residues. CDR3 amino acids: CASSQDHGQIPYGYTF. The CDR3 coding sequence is TGCGCCAGCAGCCAAGATCATGGACAGATCCCGTATGGCTACACCTTC.

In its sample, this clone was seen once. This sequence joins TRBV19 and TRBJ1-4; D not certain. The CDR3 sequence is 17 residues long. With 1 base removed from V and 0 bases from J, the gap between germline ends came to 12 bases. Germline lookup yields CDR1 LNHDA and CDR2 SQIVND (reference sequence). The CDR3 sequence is CASSIAGRFATNEKLFF. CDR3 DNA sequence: TGTGCCAGTAGTATAGCCGGCAGGTTTGCAACTAATGAAAAACTGTTTTTT.